The 19 T cell receptor beta chains below were found in one sample sequenced in a study of cytomegalovirus exposure and HLA in healthy donors. PCR was performed using 60 Vbeta and 13 Jbeta primers. The assay was immunoSEQ multiplex PCR, and TCRdb's table has in-frame clones only and misses some. This sample has approximately 100,000 clones, with more than 75% found just once. Sequencing was performed on PBMCs. The receptors were gathered from a woman between 50 and 59 years old in good health and CMV-seropositive.

This clone was found a few times. The chain uses TRBV4-2 and TRBJ1-5, with D unclear. V lost 1 base, J lost 9 bases, and 13 bases lay in between. This CDR3 has 14 amino acids. Germline CDR1 and CDR2: LGHNA and YNFKEQ. DNA of the CDR3: TGTGCCAGCAGCCAAGGGGGAGGGTTGTTGCCCCAGCATTTT. Its translation is CASSQGGGLLPQHF.

This chain links TRBV5-1 with TRBJ1-6; 7 positions match TRBD1. Germline CDR1 SGHRS, CDR2 YFSETQ. This CDR3 comprises 19 residues. V gave up 0 bases and J gave up 10 bases; unmatched junction bases: 19. The CDR3 coding sequence is TGCGCCAGCAGCTTGGAAGTCCTACGTGACAGGGTAGGAAGCTCACCCCTCCACTTT. Translation gives CASSLEVLRDRVGSSPLHF.

V and J are TRBV15 and TRBJ2-5; D call uncertain. Germline V lookup: CDR1 LNHNV, CDR2 YYDKDF (reference sequence). With 0 bases removed from V and 1 base from J, the gap between germline ends came to 9 bases. The CDR3 runs 15 residues. The CDR3 is CATSRDLRFQETQYF. CDR3 bases: TGTGCCACCAGCAGAGATTTGCGGTTCCAAGAGACCCAGTACTTC.

The chain is built from TRBV10-3 and TRBJ2-3; 10 nucleotides agree with TRBD1. Germline lookup yields CDR1 ENHRY and CDR2 SYGVKD. This CDR3 has 16 amino acids. Trimming cost V 2 bases and J 11 bases; bases outside gene matches: 13. The CDR3 nucleotides are TGTGCCATCAGTGAGAGCGACAGGGGGCAGCCATGGAAGCAGTATTTT. Translation gives CAISESDRGQPWKQYF.

The CDR3 region is CASSARGQVTSSYEQYF. DNA of the CDR3: TGTGCCAGCAGCGCTCGCGGACAGGTAACGAGCTCCTACGAGCAGTACTTC. The chain carries TRBV7-2 and TRBJ2-7, with 7 bases fitting TRBD1. Germline loops: CDR1 SGHTA, CDR2 FQGNSA. V was pared by 5 bases and J by 0 bases, with 13 bases of the junction left unmatched. CDR3 length: 17 amino acids.

The rearrangement links TRBV7-9 to TRBJ2-5; D may be TRBD1 (5 bases). The J call could be wrong; TRBJ2-7 is a better fit for the DNA end. The CDR3 loop spans 14 amino acids. Germline-derived CDR1 and CDR2 are SEHNR and FQNEAQ (reference sequence). In DNA form, the CDR3 reads TGTGCCAGCAGCTTTAGCAGGGTGGACTACGAGCAGTACTTC. Amino acids: CASSFSRVDYEQYF.

The rearrangement links TRBV6-1 to TRBJ1-1; D ambiguous. The CDR3 consists of 13 residues. CDR1 MNHNS and CDR2 SASEGT come from the germline V gene. Trimming pared 3 bases from V and 2 bases from J, leaving 7 bases between. CDR3 in amino acids: CASSETPNTEAFF. In nucleotides, the CDR3 is TGTGCCAGCAGTGAGACACCTAACACTGAAGCTTTCTTT.

The chain recombines TRBV29-1 with TRBJ2-3; 12 bases map to TRBD2. Unmatched junction bases numbered 15, after V lost 8 bases and J lost 0 bases. The CDR3 is 18 amino acids. The germline gives CDR1 SQVTM, CDR2 ANQGSEA. CDR3 bases: TGCAGCTTTAGCGGGCTAGCGGGGGGGGCCCTTAGCACAGATACGCAGTATTTT. Amino acid sequence: CSFSGLAGGALSTDTQYF.

This clone was seen once. The rearrangement uses TRBV4-2 and TRBJ2-2, with 8 bases fitting TRBD2. The CDR3 consists of 15 residues. J lost 1 base, V lost 3 bases, and 1 base had no gene match. Germline CDR1 LGHNA, CDR2 YNFKEQ. CDR3 DNA: TGTGCCAGCAGCCAGACTAGCGTGAACACCGGGGAGCTGTTTTTT. Its translation: CASSQTSVNTGELFF.

The chain employs TRBV5-5 and TRBJ1-6, with TRBD1 matching over 8 bases. Germline-derived CDR1 and CDR2 are SGHKS and YYEKEE (reference sequence). The ends lost 5 bases at V and 7 bases at J; junction bases unmatched: 14. The CDR3 loop spans 17 amino acids. In nucleotides, the CDR3 is TGTGCCAGCAGACCACTGACAGGGGACGTCGTAAATTCACCCCTCCACTTT. Translated: CASRPLTGDVVNSPLHF.

The chain has TRBV7-2 and TRBJ2-7; 9 bases map to TRBD1. With 6 bases clipped from V and 3 bases from J, the junction kept 12 bases outside the gene matches. Germline CDR1 SGHTA, CDR2 FQGNSA. This CDR3 comprises 16 residues. The CDR3 nucleotides are TGTGCCAGCAGAAATCCGGGACAGGGTTCTAACTACGAGCAGTACTTC. Its translation: CASRNPGQGSNYEQYF.

This chain connects TRBV28 to TRBJ1-1; D possibly corresponds to TRBD1 (6 bases). This CDR3 comprises 15 residues. Germline CDR1 MDHEN, CDR2 SYDVKM. Trimming cost V 4 bases and J 4 bases, with 16 bases left between them. CDR3 protein: CASSSLTGNPTEAFF. CDR3 in DNA: TGTGCCAGCAGTTCTCTGACAGGCAACCCCACTGAAGCTTTCTTT.

This rearrangement joins TRBV5-4 to TRBJ1-1; 7 bases agree with TRBD1. The CDR3 totals 16 residues. CDR1 SGHNT and CDR2 YYREEE come from the germline V gene (reference sequence). Losses at the gene ends were 0 bases for V and 5 bases for J; bases not matched to a gene: 10. CDR3 nucleotides: TGTGCCAGCAGCTTGGCCCCGAGGGGGCAAGGGACTGAAGCTTTCTTT. This sequence encodes CASSLAPRGQGTEAFF.

V usage is TRBV7-2 and J usage is TRBJ2-1; TRBD1 agrees at 7 bases. The germline V gene has CDR1 SGHTA and CDR2 FQGNSA. CDR3 length: 15 residues. V was clipped by 5 bases and J by 6 bases; unmatched bases: 10. The CDR3: CASSPRDRGTNEQFF. The CDR3, as DNA: TGTGCCAGCAGCCCCCGGGACAGAGGTACCAATGAGCAGTTCTTC.

There are a few counts of this clone. The gene calls are TRBV5-1 and TRBJ2-6; possible D gene TRBD2, 6 bases. V was clipped by 4 bases and J by 0 bases, with 8 bases between them. This CDR3 comprises 15 residues. Germline CDR1 SGHRS, CDR2 YFSETQ. The CDR3 reads CASSPGGSGANVLTF. DNA for the CDR3: TGCGCCAGCAGCCCCGGGGGCTCTGGGGCCAACGTCCTGACTTTC. The whole variable domain, remainder taken from reference TRBV5-1 and TRBJ2-6, is KAGVTQTPRYLIKTRGQQVTLSCSPISGHRSVSWYQQTPGQGLQFLFEYFSETQRNKGNFPGRFSGRQFSNSRSEMNVSTLELGDSALYLCASSPGGSGANVLTFGAGSRLTVL.

The chain carries TRBV7-2 and TRBJ1-5, with 10 bases aligning to TRBD1. The length of the CDR3 is 16 residues. The V segment lost 1 base and the J segment 11 bases; nucleotides outside the gene matches: 11. Germline V gene sequence: CDR1 SGHTA, CDR2 FQGNSA. Here the CDR3 DNA reads TGTGCCAGCAGCTTAGGAGGGGACAGGGGTTTTCTGGCCCAGCATTTT. This codes for CASSLGGDRGFLAQHF.

The rearrangement links TRBV18 to TRBJ1-3, with 9 bases aligning to TRBD1. J lost 6 bases, V lost 1 base, and 13 bases had no gene match. The germline CDR1 and CDR2 sequences are KGHSH and LQKENI. The CDR3 is made up of 18 amino acids. CDR3 nucleotides: TGTGCCAGCTCACCACTTCACAACAGGGGGCTCTCGGAAAACACCATATATTTT. It is translated as CASSPLHNRGLSENTIYF.

This chain connects TRBV5-1 to TRBJ2-1; TRBD2 aligns across 15 bases. CDR3 size: 15 residues. Germline CDR1 and CDR2: SGHRS and YFSETQ. The V gene end was trimmed by 4 bases and the J gene end by 8 bases; junction bases not matched to a gene: 4. The CDR3 DNA follows: TGCGCCAGCAGCCCGGGACTAGCGGGGGGTCATGAGCAGTTCTTC. Translated: CASSPGLAGGHEQFF.

V usage is TRBV28 and J usage is TRBJ1-1, with D possibly matching TRBD1 (5 bases). Germline V lookup: CDR1 MDHEN, CDR2 SYDVKM. V dropped 6 bases and J dropped 5 bases, with 16 bases sitting between them. The CDR3 loop spans 14 amino acids. The chain's CDR3 is CASRGRPGITEAFF. In DNA form, the CDR3 reads TGTGCCAGCAGGGGTCGACCAGGGATTACTGAAGCTTTCTTT.